This passage covers 10 T cell receptor beta chains from one sample sequenced in a study of T cell repertoires in cytomegalovirus infection. TCRdb re-called the reads with MiXCR, one entry per CDR3 protein. The sample shows around 550,000 distinct CDR3 sequences, 26% of them seen only once. The sequencing input was PBMCs. These TCRs come from a human donor in good health (CMV status not recorded). Some clones in this sample may be carry-over from other donors' samples.

V is TRBV10-3 and J is TRBJ2-7; no clear D gene. The germline V and J ends were trimmed by 10 bases and 0 bases, with 13 bases remaining between them. From germline, CDR1 is ENHRY and CDR2 SYGVKD. The CDR3 is 13 residues long. The CDR3: CATGPEASYEQYV. CDR3 DNA: TGTGCCACGGGTCCTGAGGCCTCCTACGAGCAGTACGTC.

V and J are TRBV6-5 and TRBJ2-5; D is possibly TRBD1 or TRBD2 (5 bases each). This CDR3 has 15 residues. In germline, CDR1 is MNHEY, CDR2 SVGAGI. The V end was cut by 2 bases, the J end by 2 bases, with 12 bases between. The CDR3, as DNA: TGTGCCAGCAGTTACCAGGGCTGGGGGCAAGAGACCCAGTACTTC. The encoded protein is CASSYQGWGQETQYF.

This chain joins TRBV5-1 and TRBJ2-7; TRBD1 aligns across 8 bases. Germline V gene lookup returns CDR1 SGHRS and CDR2 YFSETQ. The CDR3 has 14 residues. Trimming took 4 bases from V and 7 from J; bases not matched to a gene: 10. The CDR3 DNA reads as TGCGCCAGCAGCCCCGGGACAGGTGAGGGTGAGCAGTACTTC. Its translation: CASSPGTGEGEQYF.

The rearrangement links TRBV6-1 to TRBJ2-7; D remains unclear. The ends were cut back, 7 bases at V and 0 bases at J, with 7 bases in the middle. Germline CDR1 and CDR2: MNHNS and SASEGT. The CDR3 length is 12 residues. CDR3 protein: CASNPDSYEQYF. The CDR3 DNA sequence: TGTGCCAGCAATCCAGACTCCTACGAGCAGTACTTC.

For the CDR3, the DNA is TGTGCCACCAGCAGAGATCCCCCAGGGCGCGGGAGGGCAGATACGCAGTATTTT. This gives the protein CATSRDPPGRGRADTQYF. This sequence joins TRBV15 and TRBJ2-3; TRBD2 agrees at 9 bases. Germline CDR1 and CDR2: LNHNV and YYDKDF (reference sequence). CDR3 size: 18 residues. The V and J ends lost 0 bases and 4 bases, in that order; junction bases with no gene match: 11.

A few counts support this clonotype. This chain connects TRBV24-1 to TRBJ2-1; D not resolved. Trimming took off 3 bases at V and 8 bases at J, with 10 bases between the two ends. This CDR3 is built from 13 residues. Germline V gene data show CDR1 as KGHDR and CDR2 as SFDVKD. Written as DNA, the CDR3 is TGTGCCACCAGTGATCTGCCCCTCCATGAGCAGTTCTTC. Protein sequence: CATSDLPLHEQFF.

This clonotype was observed at least ten times. This sequence joins TRBV11-3 and TRBJ2-7; perhaps TRBD2 as D (5 bases). V gave up 5 bases and J gave up 3 bases, with 14 bases separating them. The CDR3 has 14 residues. CDR1 SGHNT and CDR2 YENEEA come from the germline V gene. The CDR3 loop is CASSLSGSFYEQYV. CDR3 nucleotides: TGTGCCAGCAGCCTGAGCGGCAGCTTCTACGAGCAGTACGTC.

This chain connects TRBV6-5 to TRBJ2-3; TRBD2 is a possible D gene (5 bases). From germline, CDR1 is MNHEY and CDR2 SVGAGI. Trimming stripped 5 bases from V and 2 bases from J, with 14 bases between. CDR3 size: 15 residues. CDR3 in DNA: TGTGCCAGCAGTCTTACCTTCGACTACACAGATACGCAGTATTTT. Translating gives CASSLTFDYTDTQYF.

This clonotype was detected only a few times. The chain links TRBV7-2 to TRBJ1-1, with D perhaps matching TRBD1 (6 bases). The germline V and J ends were trimmed by 6 bases and 10 bases, with 15 bases remaining between them. The germline CDR1 and CDR2 sequences are SGHTA and FQGNSA. The CDR3 covers 12 residues. This chain's CDR3 is CASRERGFGAFF. The DNA of the CDR3 is TGTGCCAGCAGAGAAAGGGGGTTCGGAGCTTTCTTT.

The chain uses TRBV11-2 and TRBJ1-4; D call uncertain. The CDR3 runs 12 residues. CDR1 and CDR2 (germline): SGHAT, FQNNGV. Trimming took off 1 base at V and 14 bases at J, with 11 bases between the two ends. In DNA form, the CDR3 reads TGTGCCAGCAGCTTAGTTGGCTCACCCCTGTTTTTT. Encoded protein: CASSLVGSPLFF.